This T cell receptor (beta chain) was documented in a study of T cell responses to AZD1222 COVID-19 vaccine. Overall study findings and caveats: Spike as a whole was targeted by vaccine-associated CD4 TCRs, dominant at 160-218 and 743-854.

This CDR3 has 14 amino acids. CDR1 and CDR2 from the germline V gene are ENHRY and SYGVKD. With 3 bases removed from V and 0 bases from J, the gap between germline ends came to 9 bases. This clone was observed once. Its antigen is currently unknown. Sequenced by immunoSEQ multiplex PCR; TCRdb stores in-frame clones only, minus some. Of some 25,000 clones listed, approximately 90% are singletons. This TCR came from an adult who received the AZD1222 COVID-19 vaccine. The chain couples TRBV10-3 to TRBJ2-7; D tentatively reads TRBD1 or TRBD2 (5 bases each). Sequenced material: peripheral blood, taken 28 days after the second AZD1222 dose. The CDR3 loop is CAISDGTTSYEQYF. CDR3 nucleotide sequence: TGTGCCATCAGTGATGGGACCACCTCCTACGAGCAGTACTTC.